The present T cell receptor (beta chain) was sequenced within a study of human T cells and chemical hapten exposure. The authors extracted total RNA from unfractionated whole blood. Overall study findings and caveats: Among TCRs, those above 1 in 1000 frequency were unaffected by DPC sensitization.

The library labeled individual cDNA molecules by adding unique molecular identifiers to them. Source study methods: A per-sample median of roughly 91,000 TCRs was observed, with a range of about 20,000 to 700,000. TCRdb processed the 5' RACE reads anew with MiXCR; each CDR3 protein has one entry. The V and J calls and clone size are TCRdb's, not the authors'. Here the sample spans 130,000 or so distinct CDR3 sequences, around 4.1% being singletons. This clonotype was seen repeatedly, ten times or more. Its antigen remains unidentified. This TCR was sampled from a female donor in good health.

This CDR3 reads CASSESSSGVILYQETQYF. Written as DNA, the CDR3 is TGTGCCAGCAGTGAATCGTCTAGCGGGGTGATCCTGTACCAAGAGACCCAGTACTTC. The chain couples TRBV2 to TRBJ2-5; 9 bases line up with TRBD2. The germline V gene has CDR1 SNHLY and CDR2 FYNNEI. J lost 0 bases, V lost 2 bases, and 13 bases had no gene match. This CDR3 is 19 amino acids long.